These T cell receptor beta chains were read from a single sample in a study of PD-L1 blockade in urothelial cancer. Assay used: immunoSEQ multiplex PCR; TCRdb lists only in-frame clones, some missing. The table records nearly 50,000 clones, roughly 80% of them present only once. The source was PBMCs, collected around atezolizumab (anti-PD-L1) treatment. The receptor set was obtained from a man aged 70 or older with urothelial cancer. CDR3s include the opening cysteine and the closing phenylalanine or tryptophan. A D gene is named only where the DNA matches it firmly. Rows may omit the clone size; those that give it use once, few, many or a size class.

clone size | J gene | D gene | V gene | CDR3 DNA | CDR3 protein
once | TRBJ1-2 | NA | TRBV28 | TGTGCCAGCACCCGGGGGGGAGGGAACTATGGCTACACCTTC | CASTRGGGNYGYTF
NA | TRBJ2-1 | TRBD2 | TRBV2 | TGTGCCGGCGGGAGGGATGGGAATGAGCAGTTCTTC | CAGGRDGNEQFF
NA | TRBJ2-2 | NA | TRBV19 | TGTGCCAGTAGTACCGGGACACACACCGGGGAGCTGTTTTTT | CASSTGTHTGELFF
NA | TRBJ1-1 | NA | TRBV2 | TGTGCCAGCATCTGGGGCAGGGGTGAAGCATTGGGCACTGAAGCTTTCTTT | CASIWGRGEALGTEAFF
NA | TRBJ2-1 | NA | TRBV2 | TGTGCCAGCAGCAAGGGACAAAACAATGAGCAGTTCTTC | CASSKGQNNEQFF
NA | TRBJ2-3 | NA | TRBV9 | TGTGCCAGCAGCGTCCTTGTCCCTTGCACAGATACGCAGTATTTT | CASSVLVPCTDTQYF
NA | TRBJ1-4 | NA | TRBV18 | TGTGCCAGCTCACCACCGGCAGCTAATGAAAAACTGTTTTTT | CASSPPAANEKLFF
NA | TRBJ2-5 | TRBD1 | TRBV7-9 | TGTGCCAGCAGCTTATGGGGGACAGGTGAAGAGACCCAGTACTTC | CASSLWGTGEETQYF
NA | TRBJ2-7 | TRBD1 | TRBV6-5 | TGTGCCAGCAGTTACCCACCGGGACAGGTCTACGAGCAGTACTTC | CASSYPPGQVYEQYF
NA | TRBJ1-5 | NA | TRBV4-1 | TGCGCCAGCAGCCGGTACAGCCTCAATCAGCCCCAGCATTTT | CASSRYSLNQPQHF
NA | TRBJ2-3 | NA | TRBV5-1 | TGCGCCAGCTTACTCGCCCAAGCCTCCACAGATACGCAGTATTTT | CASLLAQASTDTQYF
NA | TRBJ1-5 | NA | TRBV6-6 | TGTGCCAGCAGAGTGGGGCAGGAGAAGCCCCAGCATTTT | CASRVGQEKPQHF
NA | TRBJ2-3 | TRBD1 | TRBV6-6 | TGTGCCAGCAGTGCCGGGACAGGGATCACAGATACGCAGTATTTT | CASSAGTGITDTQYF
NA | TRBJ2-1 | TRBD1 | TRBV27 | TGTGCCAGCAGTCATAGACAGGGTAGGAATGAGCAGTTCTTC | CASSHRQGRNEQFF
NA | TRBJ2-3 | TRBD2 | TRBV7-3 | TGTGCCAGCAGCCTTAGCGGGAGAGGGGGAGATACGCAGTATTTT | CASSLSGRGGDTQYF
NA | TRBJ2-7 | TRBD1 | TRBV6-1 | TGTGCCAGCAGTGAGCCTTCCCCTTACAGGGGGAGTAGCTACGAGCAGTACTTC | CASSEPSPYRGSSYEQYF
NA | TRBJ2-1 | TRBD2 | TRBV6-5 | TGTGCCAGCAGCTCCGGACTAGGCTCCTACAATGAGCAGTTCTTC | CASSSGLGSYNEQFF
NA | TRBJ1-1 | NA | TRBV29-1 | TGCAGCGTCCGGCCGGGAGATCGAACTGAAGCTTTCTTT | CSVRPGDRTEAFF
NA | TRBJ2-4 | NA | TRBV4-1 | TGCGCCAGCAGCCCCCTAGCCAAAAACATTCAGTACTTC | CASSPLAKNIQYF
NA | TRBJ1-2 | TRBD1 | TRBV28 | TGTGCCAGCAGTTTATCAGCAGGGGGCGACTATGGCTACACCTTC | CASSLSAGGDYGYTF
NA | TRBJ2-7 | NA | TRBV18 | TGTGCCAGCTCAAAGGGAGAGCACGAGCAGTACTTC | CASSKGEHEQYF
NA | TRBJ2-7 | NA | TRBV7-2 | TGTGCCAGCAGCCTCGGAGCAGAGAACTACGAGCAGTACTTC | CASSLGAENYEQYF
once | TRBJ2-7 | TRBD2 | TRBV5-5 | TGTGCCAGCAGCTTGGTACTAGCGGGAGTTCAGAGCGAGCAGTACTTC | CASSLVLAGVQSEQYF
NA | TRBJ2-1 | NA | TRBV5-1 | TGCGCCAGCAGTAGGGACACCAACAATGAGCAGTTCTTC | CASSRDTNNEQFF
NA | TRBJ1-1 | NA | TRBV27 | TGTGCCAGCAGTTTATCGACAGCCGGGAACACTGAAGCTTTCTTT | CASSLSTAGNTEAFF
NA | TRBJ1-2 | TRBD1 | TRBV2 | TGTGCCAGCACGGGACAGGGAGTGGGTGGCTACACCTTC | CASTGQGVGGYTF
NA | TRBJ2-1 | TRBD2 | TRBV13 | TGTGCCAGCAGCTCAAGCGGGAGGGAGCAGTTCTTC | CASSSSGREQFF
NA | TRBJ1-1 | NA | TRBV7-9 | TGTGCCAGCAGCCTTACACAGGAGATGAACACTGAAGCTTTCTTT | CASSLTQEMNTEAFF
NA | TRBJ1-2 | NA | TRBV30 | TGTGCCAGTAAGGGGGGGACGATCTCTAACTATGGCTACACCTTC | CASKGGTISNYGYTF
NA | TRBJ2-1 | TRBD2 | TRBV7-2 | TGTGCCAGCAGCCATACTAGCGGGAGTAAGAATGAGCAGTTCTTC | CASSHTSGSKNEQFF
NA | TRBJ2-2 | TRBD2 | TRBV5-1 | TGCGCCAGCAGCTTTGCGGGGCCTGCGGGAGGTGGGGAGCTGTTTTTT | CASSFAGPAGGGELFF
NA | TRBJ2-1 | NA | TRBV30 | TGTGCCTGGAGGGCTCGTCTTAAGGAGAATGAGCAGTTCTTC | CAWRARLKENEQFF
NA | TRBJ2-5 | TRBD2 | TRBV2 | TGTGCCAGCAGTGGGACTAGCGGGCAAGAGACCCAGTACTTC | CASSGTSGQETQYF
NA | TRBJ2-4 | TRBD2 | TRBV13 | TGTGCCAGCAGCAAAGCGGGAGACCTAGCCAAAAACATTCAGTACTTC | CASSKAGDLAKNIQYF
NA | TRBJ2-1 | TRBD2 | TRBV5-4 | TGTGCCAGCAGCTTGTCGCTAGCGGGAGGGTATGAGCAGTTCTTC | CASSLSLAGGYEQFF
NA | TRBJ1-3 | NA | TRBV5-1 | TGCGCCAGCAGCTTGGCCCAAGCGCCCGACTCTGGAAACACCATATATTTT | CASSLAQAPDSGNTIYF
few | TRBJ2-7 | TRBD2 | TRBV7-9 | TGTGCCAGCAGCCCTGATGGCGGGAGGATCGAGCAGTACTTC | CASSPDGGRIEQYF